The rows below give T cell receptor beta chains drawn from one sample of a study of shared clonotypes between healthy human individuals. The assay was immunoSEQ multiplex PCR, and TCRdb's table has in-frame clones only and misses some. The data contain millions of clones, 85% to 95% of them singletons. Sequenced: naive CD4+ T cells sorted from blood. The receptor set was obtained from a man aged 18 to 29 in good health. Each CDR3 is given with its conserved first and last residue.

v_call cdr3_aa
TRBV5-1 CASSLPGTSGAEQFF
TRBV28 CASPPSGGRSSYEQYF
TRBV4-3 CASSRDFHSYNEQFF
TRBV2 CASRALGGIRTDTQYF
TRBV10-3 CAISDDGTGNYGYTF
TRBV21-1 CASTLLGLSYTQYF
TRBV7-2 CASSLDAAGDQFF
TRBV4-2 CASSQEEQGYNEQFF
TRBV6-5 CASSSSYKIYEQYF
TRBV19 CASSRTGRVGYTF
TRBV7-2 CASSPTFGAYNEQFF
TRBV27 CASSLSLAGAETQYF
TRBV10-3 CAVRGTYTDTQYF
TRBV4-1 CASSQDGLAGIGELFF
TRBV25-1 CASSEGSLNEQFF
TRBV7-9 CASKYGTAGHEQYF
TRBV19 CASSIQETYEQYF
TRBV5-1 CASSPGTVYTEAFF
TRBV4-1 CASRVSFPGGRAPREQFF
TRBV5-1 CASQGPGQAGSGANVLTF
TRBV7-2 CASSAIGGYTDTQYF
TRBV2 CASSLGQGYNYEQYF
TRBV30 CAWKGGGETQYF
TRBV7-8 CASSRGLAEETQYF
TRBV5-1 CASRLALETQYF
TRBV28 CASSLKGGSYNEQFF
TRBV13 CASSQGKTSYGYTF
TRBV6-6 CASREGALNTEAFF
TRBV6-5 CASSRGGQAELFF